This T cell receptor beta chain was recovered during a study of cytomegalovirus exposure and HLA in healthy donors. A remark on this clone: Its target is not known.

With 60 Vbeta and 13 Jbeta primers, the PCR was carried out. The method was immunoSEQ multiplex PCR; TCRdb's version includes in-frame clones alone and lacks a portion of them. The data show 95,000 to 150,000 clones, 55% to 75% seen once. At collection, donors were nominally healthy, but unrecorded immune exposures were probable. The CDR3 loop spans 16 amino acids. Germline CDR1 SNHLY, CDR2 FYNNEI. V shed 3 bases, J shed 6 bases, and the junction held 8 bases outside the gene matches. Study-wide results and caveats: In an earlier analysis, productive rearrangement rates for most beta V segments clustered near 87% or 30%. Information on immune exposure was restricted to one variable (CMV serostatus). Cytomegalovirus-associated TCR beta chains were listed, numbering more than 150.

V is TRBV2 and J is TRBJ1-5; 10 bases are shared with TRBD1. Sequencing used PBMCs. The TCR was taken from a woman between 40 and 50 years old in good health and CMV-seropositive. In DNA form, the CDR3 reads TGTGCCAGCAGTGATTTAGGGACAGGGGTCGGTCAGCCCCAGCATTTT. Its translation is CASSDLGTGVGQPQHF.